What follows describes a single T cell receptor (beta chain). Second doses that came at about 4 or about 12 weeks were put together. The sample belongs to a study of T cell responses to AZD1222 COVID-19 vaccine. The CDR3 has 14 amino acids. The V gene lost 11 bases and the J gene lost 2 bases, with 16 bases spanning the gap. Germline CDR1 and CDR2: ENHRY and SYGVKD. Sequencing was performed with immunoSEQ multiplex PCR; in TCRdb, only in-frame clones are kept and a portion is missing. The sample yields under 95,000 clones, roughly nine tenths seen once. The sequences come from peripheral blood, collected 28 days after the second AZD1222 dose. The sequence came from an adult who received the AZD1222 COVID-19 vaccine. J is TRBJ1-3 and V is TRBV10-3; tentative D call: TRBD1 (5 bases). CDR3 region: CASSGRATGNTIYF. CDR3 nucleotides: TGTGCCTCCAGCGGCAGGGCTACTGGAAACACCATATATTTT.